The entry below describes one T cell receptor beta chain. Germline V gives CDR1 LNHDA, CDR2 SQIVND (reference sequence). The J segment lost 4 bases and the V segment lost 5 bases, leaving 4 bases of the junction unmatched. The CDR3 has 14 residues. This record belongs to a study of blood T cell repertoires in COVID-19. In the study overall: The United States, Italy and Spain supplied acute and convalescent COVID-19 samples.

In the source study's methods: For nucleated cells, counts were estimated from reference gene primer amplification. Sequencing was performed with immunoSEQ multiplex PCR; in TCRdb, only in-frame clones are kept and a portion is missing. That table furnishes V, J and clone size, whereas the DNA furnished D and trimming. The repertoire has 200,000 to 250,000 clones, 82% of them found once; the top ten carry 3% to 4%. Assignments of participants to cohorts depended upon their own reported clinical history. V gene TRBV19 combines with J gene TRBJ2-7; 11 bases are shared with TRBD1. The sample taken for sequencing was PBMCs or T cells enriched from blood (not recorded which). The TCR comes from a woman aged 55-70 years who had recovered from COVID-19. The CDR3 here is CASSYRDRGYEQYF. As DNA, the CDR3 is TGTGCCAGTAGTTACCGGGACAGGGGGTACGAGCAGTACTTC. Based on the CDR3 plus reference TRBV19 and TRBJ2-7, the full variable domain is DGGITQSPKYLFRKEGQNVTLSCEQNLNHDAMYWYRQDPGQGLRLIYYSQIVNDFQKGDIAEGYSVSREKKESFPLTVTSAQKNPTAFYLCASSYRDRGYEQYFGPGTRLTVT.